This TCR beta chain was retrieved from a study of response to subunit inactivated influenza vaccine. Trimming removed 3 bases from V and 2 bases from J; junction bases left unmatched: 4. The CDR3 sequence is 15 residues long. Per the germline V gene, CDR1 is LGHNA and CDR2 is YSLEER. This clonotype was picked up many times. TCRdb redid the calling of the RT-PCR reads with MiXCR, one entry per CDR3 protein. Of more than 500,000 distinct CDR3 sequences listed, around 11% were seen once; the top ten hold approximately 10%. The data were also submitted as part of a second study, on T cells expressing NK-cell markers. This second study notes: As the method of synthesis, 5'RACE template switching with UMIs yielded TCR beta cDNA.

V and J are TRBV4-3 and TRBJ1-2; the match to TRBD1 covers 9 bases. This sequence originates from a man aged 45 to 65 who received an inactivated influenza vaccine. The sample in question was PBMCs from blood, obtained on the day of vaccination. The CDR3 spells CASSQDRGLNYGYTF. The CDR3 nucleotides are TGCGCCAGCAGCCAGGACAGGGGCTTGAACTATGGCTACACCTTC.